These T cell receptor beta chains were read from a single sample in a study of cytomegalovirus exposure and HLA in healthy donors. Produced via immunoSEQ multiplex PCR; TCRdb's table is partial and in-frame only. Of about 150,000 clones listed, around 84% were seen once; the top ten hold about 2.1%. Sequenced: PBMCs. The origin of the receptors is a woman younger than 35 in good health and CMV-seronegative. CDR3s include the opening cysteine and the closing phenylalanine or tryptophan.

cdr3_length j_call v_call cdr3_aa
18 TRBJ1-3 TRBV2 CASSEDQQGNSSGNTIYF
21 TRBJ2-1 TRBV15 CATSVQWTGDWKLSSYNEQFF
15 . TRBV6-5 CASSYLGTGDYEQYF
14 TRBJ2-1 TRBV12-5 CASGAGGLIFEQFF
14 TRBJ2-2 TRBV9 CASSDSANTGELFF
17 TRBJ2-3 TRBV4-3 CASSQDSGGAAGGTQYF
15 TRBJ2-6 TRBV7-2 CASSREETGANVLTF
12 TRBJ2-5 TRBV6-1 CASSGRQETQYF
16 TRBJ1-5 TRBV19 CASSIPSRKGNQPQHF
14 TRBJ1-3 TRBV7-9 CASSSDRARNTIYF
13 TRBJ1-6 TRBV6-6 CASMAGANSPLHF
16 TRBJ1-3 TRBV7-9 CASSVEGTFSGNTIYF
14 TRBJ2-7 TRBV5-1 CASSLGTGYYEQYF
12 TRBJ2-3 TRBV10-3 CAISLDGDTQYF
13 TRBJ2-5 TRBV13 CASSFGEQETQYF
14 TRBJ2-7 TRBV7-3 CASSSRGFSYEQYF
16 TRBJ2-5 TRBV4-3 CASSQGLAGVGETQYF
15 TRBJ1-4 TRBV28 CASSFQGQGYEKLFF
16 TRBJ2-7 TRBV27 CASSLSMKGVPHEQYF
17 TRBJ2-7 TRBV5-4 CASSPTASGTDSYEQYF
13 TRBJ1-2 TRBV29-1 CTTGQGGDYGYTF
15 TRBJ2-7 TRBV9 CASSVGTSGSVEQYF
15 TRBJ2-6 TRBV11-1 CASSFGGSGANVLTF
12 TRBJ2-2 TRBV5-1 CASTGATGELFF
13 TRBJ2-3 TRBV6-4 CASSDLRGDTQYF
15 TRBJ2-1 TRBV7-2 CASRSDRGPYNEQFF
16 TRBJ2-5 TRBV12-5 CASALTGGQYQETQYF
17 TRBJ1-3 TRBV9 CASSPRPAGISGNTIYF
14 TRBJ2-7 TRBV7-2 CASRYDRASYEQYF